This T cell receptor (beta chain) stems from a study of cytomegalovirus exposure and HLA in healthy donors. Overall study findings and caveats: Donors belonging to an Asian-associated ancestry cluster reportedly showed fewer N-insertions in productive TCRs than the approximately 670-donor mean, according to what a later analysis found.

Looked up from germline, CDR1 is SGHNT and CDR2 is YYREEE (reference sequence). J was trimmed by 8 bases and V by 4 bases; bases with no gene match: 13. The CDR3 totals 15 residues. Likely unrecorded immune exposures existed in these nominally healthy donors. The PCR was carried out with 60 Vbeta primers and 13 Jbeta primers. Libraries were prepared by immunoSEQ multiplex PCR; TCRdb keeps only in-frame clonotypes and omits some of them. Of approximately 110,000 clones listed, around four fifths are singletons. Of note for this clone: Its antigen is still unknown.

The TCR sequence derives from a woman aged 35 to 49 in good health and CMV-seropositive. Sequenced sample: PBMCs. The J gene is TRBJ1-2, the V gene TRBV5-4; 8 bases fit TRBD1. The CDR3 is CASSDNLQGARGYTF. The DNA for the CDR3 is TGTGCCAGCAGCGACAACCTCCAGGGGGCGCGGGGCTACACCTTC.